A selection of T cell receptor beta chains follows, all from one sample in a study of cytomegalovirus exposure and HLA in healthy donors. The data were produced by immunoSEQ multiplex PCR, yet TCRdb's version contains in-frame clones alone and is incomplete. The sample consists of 150,000 to 200,000 clones, 60% to 85% of them appearing once. The sample comprised PBMCs. These receptors all stem from a female donor in good health and CMV-seronegative. Each CDR3 is given with its conserved first and last residue. D genes are given only for firm matches. A clone size is listed for some rows: how often the clone was seen (once, few, many), or a class if it is expanded.

TRBJ2-1	TRBV20-1	-	-	CSARIVNEQFF	TGCAGTGCTAGGATAGTGAATGAGCAGTTCTTC
TRBJ2-1	TRBV5-6	-	few	CASRLGLMYNEQFF	TGTGCCAGCAGATTAGGACTAATGTACAATGAGCAGTTCTTC
TRBJ2-3	TRBV6-5	TRBD1	-	CASSFGQGGTDTQYF	TGTGCCAGCAGCTTTGGACAGGGCGGCACAGATACGCAGTATTTT
TRBJ1-6	TRBV9	-	-	CASSGLPSPPLHF	TGTGCCAGCAGCGGACTCCCCAGCCCACCCCTCCACTTT
TRBJ2-2	TRBV2	-	-	CASSEAAGYGELFF	TGTGCCAGCAGTGAAGCGGCGGGGTACGGGGAGCTGTTTTTT
TRBJ2-1	TRBV9	TRBD2	-	CASALADTYNEQFF	TGTGCCAGCGCCCTAGCGGATACCTACAATGAGCAGTTCTTC
TRBJ1-4	TRBV7-2	TRBD1	-	CASSKGQNTEKLFF	TGTGCCAGCAGCAAGGGACAGAATACTGAAAAACTGTTTTTT
TRBJ2-2	TRBV27	TRBD1	-	CASKAGTGSSGELFF	TGTGCCAGCAAAGCCGGGACAGGGAGCAGCGGGGAGCTGTTTTTT
TRBJ2-7	TRBV27	-	-	CASSSSLRAGNNYEQYF	TGTGCCAGCAGTAGTTCCTTAAGGGCAGGGAATAACTACGAGCAGTACTTC
TRBJ2-7	TRBV19	TRBD1	few	CASSYGTGQPYEQYF	TGTGCCAGTAGCTATGGGACAGGACAACCCTACGAGCAGTACTTC
TRBJ2-2	TRBV7-3	TRBD2	-	CASSLSSGLSGELFF	TGTGCCAGCAGCTTATCTAGCGGGCTATCCGGGGAGCTGTTTTTT
TRBJ2-1	TRBV6-4	-	-	CASSPEGHYNEQFF	TGTGCCAGCAGTCCCGAGGGTCACTACAATGAGCAGTTCTTC
TRBJ2-7	TRBV28	-	-	CASSLGQTYEQYF	TGTGCCAGCAGTCTTGGACAGACCTACGAGCAGTACTTC
TRBJ1-1	TRBV29-1	-	-	CSLTGGAAGTEAFF	TGCAGCCTAACGGGGGGGGCGGCTGGCACTGAAGCTTTCTTT
TRBJ2-3	TRBV9	TRBD2	-	CASSVGITSGRASTDTQYF	TGTGCCAGCAGCGTAGGAATAACTAGCGGGAGGGCTAGCACAGATACGCAGTATTTT
TRBJ1-3	TRBV5-8	TRBD1	once	CASNNMGQGVYNTIYF	TGTGCCAGCAACAACATGGGACAGGGCGTTTACAACACCATATATTTT
TRBJ2-7	TRBV7-9	-	-	CASSELGPAYEQYF	TGTGCCAGCAGCGAACTAGGGCCGGCCTACGAGCAGTACTTC
TRBJ2-3	TRBV29-1	-	-	CSVSGSPTDTQYF	TGCAGCGTCTCCGGGAGTCCCACAGATACGCAGTATTTT
TRBJ1-6	TRBV18	TRBD1	few	CASKTGTGNSPLHF	TGTGCCAGCAAAACCGGGACAGGCAATTCACCCCTCCACTTT
TRBJ2-1	TRBV30	-	few	CAWSRGGLGGTYNEQFF	TGTGCCTGGAGTAGGGGGGGGTTAGGGGGGACCTACAATGAGCAGTTCTTC
TRBJ2-7	TRBV7-9	TRBD1	-	CASSPGQGYSYEQYF	TGTGCCAGCAGCCCTGGACAGGGATACTCCTACGAGCAGTACTTC
TRBJ2-1	TRBV5-1	-	-	CASSLRLGDRAQFF	TGCGCCAGCAGCTTGAGACTAGGAGATAGGGCGCAGTTCTTC
TRBJ1-3	TRBV13	-	-	CASSLATESGNTIYF	TGTGCCAGCAGCTTAGCGACAGAATCTGGAAACACCATATATTTT
TRBJ1-4	TRBV28	-	-	CASSFTRGFGEKLFF	TGTGCCAGCAGTTTTACACGCGGTTTCGGCGAAAAACTGTTTTTT
TRBJ2-3	TRBV4-1	TRBD2	-	CASSQELGASGSTDTQYF	TGCGCCAGCAGCCAAGAGCTAGGGGCTAGCGGTAGCACAGATACGCAGTATTTT
TRBJ2-3	TRBV5-1	-	-	CASSLGYGGDTQYF	TGCGCCAGCAGCTTGGGTTACGGTGGAGATACGCAGTATTTT
TRBJ1-2	TRBV27	-	few	CASSSAGPNYGYTF	TGTGCCAGCAGTTCAGCTGGGCCCAACTATGGCTACACCTTC
TRBJ2-1	TRBV4-1	TRBD2	-	CASSQSLSGSSYNEQFF	TGCGCCAGCAGCCAATCCCTTAGCGGGAGCTCCTACAATGAGCAGTTCTTC
TRBJ2-7	TRBV19	-	-	CASSIEETAYYEQYF	TGTGCCAGTAGTATAGAGGAGACCGCGTACTACGAGCAGTACTTC
TRBJ1-2	TRBV7-9	-	few	CASSLLLGWESGYGYTF	TGTGCCAGCAGCTTATTATTAGGATGGGAGTCTGGCTATGGCTACACCTTC
TRBJ2-3	TRBV18	TRBD2	-	CASSPPPGLAGFTDTQYF	TGTGCCAGCTCACCCCCCCCCGGGCTAGCGGGGTTCACAGATACGCAGTATTTT
TRBJ2-7	TRBV18	TRBD1	-	CASSFGQAYEQYF	TGTGCCAGCTCATTTGGACAGGCCTACGAGCAGTACTTC
TRBJ1-1	TRBV19	-	few	CASRMGGAYQAFF	TGTGCCAGTAGGATGGGGGGGGCCTATCAAGCTTTCTTT
TRBJ2-7	TRBV23-1	-	-	CASSHGVTLSYEQYF	TGCGCCAGCAGTCACGGGGTCACTCTCTCCTACGAGCAGTACTTC
TRBJ1-1	TRBV5-4	-	-	CASSFRGGRYTEAFF	TGTGCCAGCAGCTTCCGGGGAGGTAGGTACACTGAAGCTTTCTTT
TRBJ1-3	TRBV15	-	-	CATSRGQDSGNTIYF	TGTGCCACCAGCAGAGGACAGGACTCTGGAAACACCATATATTTT
TRBJ2-7	TRBV19	TRBD2	once	CASSMLLGGGGRNYEQYF	TGTGCCAGTAGTATGCTCCTCGGGGGGGGAGGAAGGAACTACGAGCAGTACTTC
TRBJ1-5	TRBV6-5	-	-	CASSLRVDQPQHF	TGTGCCAGCAGTTTACGGGTAGATCAGCCCCAGCATTTT
TRBJ2-6	TRBV30	TRBD2	-	CAWSGRRTSGGSGANVLTF	TGTGCCTGGAGTGGACGGCGGACTAGCGGGGGATCTGGGGCCAACGTCCTGACTTTC
TRBJ1-5	TRBV6-6	-	-	CASSYVPGSGNQPQHF	TGTGCCAGCAGTTACGTTCCGGGGTCGGGCAATCAGCCCCAGCATTTT
TRBJ1-2	TRBV7-8	TRBD1	-	CASSPRTGNYGYTF	TGTGCCAGCAGCCCGAGGACAGGGAACTATGGCTACACCTTC
TRBJ2-5	TRBV7-6	TRBD1	-	CASSPTGDQETQYF	TGTGCCAGCAGCCCGACAGGGGACCAAGAGACCCAGTACTTC
TRBJ2-7	TRBV27	TRBD1	-	CASSLNRGLYYEQYF	TGTGCCAGCAGTTTAAACAGGGGGCTTTACTACGAGCAGTACTTC
TRBJ2-7	TRBV7-9	-	-	CASSLSDRTNEQYF	TGTGCCAGCAGCTTATCCGACAGGACGAACGAGCAGTACTTC
TRBJ2-1	TRBV28	TRBD2	-	CASSSWTSGRYNEQFF	TGTGCCAGCAGTTCCTGGACTAGCGGGAGGTACAATGAGCAGTTCTTC
TRBJ1-2	TRBV7-9	TRBD1	few	CASSFAGGFGYTF	TGTGCCAGCAGCTTCGCAGGGGGCTTTGGCTACACCTTC
TRBJ2-1	TRBV6-6	TRBD2	-	CASSYSGLADYNEQFF	TGTGCCAGCAGTTACTCAGGGCTAGCGGATTACAATGAGCAGTTCTTC
TRBJ2-3	TRBV30	-	once	CAWSLLVPSDTQYF	TGTGCCTGGAGTTTACTAGTTCCGTCAGATACGCAGTATTTT
TRBJ2-3	TRBV27	TRBD2	-	CASSLRAGDGDTQYF	TGTGCCAGCAGTTTAAGAGCGGGAGACGGAGATACGCAGTATTTT
TRBJ2-7	TRBV7-6	-	-	CASSLVGSSYEQYF	TGTGCCAGCAGCTTAGTTGGCTCCTCCTACGAGCAGTACTTC
TRBJ1-1	TRBV29-1	-	-	CSVEVRGRGTEAFF	TGCAGCGTTGAAGTGCGGGGCAGAGGCACTGAAGCTTTCTTT
TRBJ1-1	TRBV4-1	-	few	CASSTRRQLNTEAFF	TGCGCCAGCAGCACCCGAAGACAGTTAAACACTGAAGCTTTCTTT
TRBJ2-1	TRBV7-2	-	-	CASSATSYEQFF	TGTGCCAGCAGCGCCACTAGCTACGAGCAGTTCTTC
TRBJ2-7	TRBV28	TRBD2	-	CASSVTSGGPYYEQYF	TGTGCCAGCAGTGTCACTAGCGGGGGCCCCTACTACGAGCAGTACTTC
TRBJ1-3	TRBV11-2	TRBD1	-	CASSYLAPGAGGGNTIYF	TGTGCCAGCAGCTACCTCGCGCCGGGGGCAGGGGGAGGAAACACCATATATTTT
TRBJ2-5	TRBV27	TRBD1	-	CASQDRVGTQYF	TGTGCCAGCCAGGACAGGGTGGGGACCCAGTACTTC
TRBJ1-3	TRBV2	-	once	CASSAAGNTIYF	TGTGCCAGCAGTGCGGCTGGAAACACCATATATTTT
TRBJ2-7	TRBV10-3	-	-	CAISESPDEQYF	TGTGCCATCAGTGAGTCTCCAGACGAGCAGTACTTC
TRBJ1-4	TRBV28	-	-	CASSFSLGGEKLFF	TGTGCCAGCAGTTTTAGTCTTGGAGGCGAAAAACTGTTTTTT
TRBJ1-6	TRBV18	TRBD1	-	CASSQDRAGSPLHF	TGTGCCAGCTCACAGGACAGGGCCGGTTCACCCCTCCACTTT